This entry lists 22 T cell receptor beta chains sequenced from one sample in a study of blood T cell repertoires in COVID-19. The data were produced by immunoSEQ multiplex PCR, yet TCRdb's version contains in-frame clones alone and is incomplete. The sample yields about 110,000 clones, over 60% seen once. The sequencing input was peripheral blood. These receptor sequences come from a man between 65 and 79 years old with acute or convalescent COVID-19.

The chain uses TRBV7-2 and TRBJ2-1; 8 nucleotides match TRBD1. Germline values: CDR1 SGHTA, CDR2 FQGNSA. The CDR3 is 15 residues long. The junction had 6 bases not matched to a gene; V was cut back by 4 bases and J by 4 bases. CDR3 coding DNA: TGTGCCAGCAGCTCCTGGACAGGGAGTTACAATGAGCAGTTCTTC. Residues: CASSSWTGSYNEQFF.

The chain joins TRBV6-6 to TRBJ1-5; TRBD1 agrees at 7 bases. CDR1 is MNHNY and CDR2 is SVGAGI in the germline V gene (reference sequence). This CDR3 has 15 amino acids. V shed 2 bases, J shed 0 bases, and the junction held 1 base outside the gene matches. The CDR3 bases are TGTGCCAGCAGTTACCAGGGGGATAGCAATCAGCCCCAGCATTTT. This gives the protein CASSYQGDSNQPQHF.

In this sample, this clone turned up once. The V and J genes are TRBV18 and TRBJ1-5; 7 nucleotides match TRBD1. The length of the CDR3 is 19 residues. Germline V gives CDR1 KGHSH, CDR2 LQKENI. The ends lost 6 bases at V and 3 bases at J; junction bases unmatched: 20. The CDR3 bases are TGTGCCAGCTCTCACCAGAGAACAGGGGTGAGGGGTGACAATCAGCCCCAGCATTTT. Protein: CASSHQRTGVRGDNQPQHF. The whole variable domain, filled in from reference TRBV18 and TRBJ1-5, reads NAGVMQNPRHLVRRRGQEARLRCSPMKGHSHVYWYRQLPEEGLKFMVYLQKENIIDESGMPKERFSAEFPKEGPSILRIQQVVRGDSAAYFCASSHQRTGVRGDNQPQHFGDGTRLSIL.

The chain combines TRBV2 with TRBJ1-2; 7 bases are shared with TRBD1. The V gene's germline CDR1 is SNHLY and CDR2 FYNNEI. CDR3 size: 13 residues. Trimming at V came to 6 bases and at J to 4 bases, leaving 5 bases not matched to a gene. CDR3 amino acids: CASRPQGGYGYTF. The CDR3 nucleotides read TGTGCCAGCAGGCCGCAGGGGGGCTATGGCTACACCTTC.

The rearrangement joins TRBV6-5 to TRBJ2-1; possibly TRBD2 for D (5 bases). Germline loops: CDR1 MNHEY, CDR2 SVGAGI. With 5 bases removed from V and 0 bases from J, the gap between germline ends came to 11 bases. This CDR3 comprises 15 residues. The CDR3 loop reads CASSLLAFSYNEQFF. The CDR3 bases are TGTGCCAGCAGTCTTCTAGCCTTCTCCTACAATGAGCAGTTCTTC.

This chain links TRBV19 with TRBJ1-1; D gene ambiguous. V was cut by 7 bases and J by 5 bases, with 14 bases left in between. Germline assignment: CDR1 LNHDA and CDR2 SQIVND (reference sequence). The CDR3 has 13 amino acids. This chain's CDR3 is CASTTEGGTEAFF. CDR3 sequence (DNA): TGTGCCAGTACCACCGAAGGAGGGACTGAAGCTTTCTTT. Using reference TRBV19 and TRBJ1-1 for the parts outside the CDR3, the full variable domain is DGGITQSPKYLFRKEGQNVTLSCEQNLNHDAMYWYRQDPGQGLRLIYYSQIVNDFQKGDIAEGYSVSREKKESFPLTVTSAQKNPTAFYLCASTTEGGTEAFFGQGTRLTVV.

This rearrangement joins TRBV19 to TRBJ1-6, with a possible D match to TRBD1 (6 bases). The V gene's germline CDR1 is LNHDA and CDR2 SQIVND (reference sequence). This CDR3 has 16 residues. V dropped 6 bases and J dropped 7 bases, with 19 bases sitting between them. The CDR3 nucleotides are TGTGCCAGTAGCTCACAGGGAACACCGGCCAATTCACCCCTCCACTTT. This sequence encodes CASSSQGTPANSPLHF. The whole variable domain, remainder taken from reference TRBV19 and TRBJ1-6, is DGGITQSPKYLFRKEGQNVTLSCEQNLNHDAMYWYRQDPGQGLRLIYYSQIVNDFQKGDIAEGYSVSREKKESFPLTVTSAQKNPTAFYLCASSSQGTPANSPLHFGNGTRLTVT.

The rearrangement joins TRBV28 to TRBJ2-2; 11 bases align to TRBD2. The CDR3 is 15 amino acids. CDR1 and CDR2 (germline): MDHEN, SYDVKM. The ends lost 5 bases at V and 4 bases at J; junction bases unmatched: 3. CDR3 amino acids: CASSPSGGITGELFF. CDR3 bases: TGTGCCAGCAGTCCTAGCGGGGGGATCACCGGGGAGCTGTTTTTT.

The chain is built from TRBV10-1 and TRBJ2-3; a possible D gene is TRBD2 (5 bases). V lost 4 bases and J lost 1, with 12 bases in between. The CDR3 loop spans 15 amino acids. Looked up from germline, CDR1 is WNHNN and CDR2 is SYGVQD (reference sequence). CDR3 nucleotides: TGCGCCAGCAGTGCCGGGCTGGGAGGCACAGATACGCAGTATTTT. Translation: CASSAGLGGTDTQYF.

The gene calls are TRBV10-2 and TRBJ2-2; a weak D match, TRBD1 (6 bases). The germline V gene has CDR1 WSHSY and CDR2 SAAADI. CDR3 length: 15 amino acids. Trimming took 6 bases from V and 6 from J, leaving 17 bases between them. The CDR3 DNA follows: TGCGCCAGCAGGGCTACAGGGATCAGCGCCGGGGAGCTGTTTTTT. This gives the protein CASRATGISAGELFF.

This clone was seen once. The gene calls are TRBV27 and TRBJ2-7; 10 bases are a match to TRBD2. Germline V gene lookup returns CDR1 MNHEY and CDR2 SMNVEV (reference sequence). CDR3 length: 18 residues. With V trimmed by 6 bases and J by 2 bases, 16 bases remained unmatched. CDR3 DNA sequence: TGTGCCAGCAGCTATCTTGGTTCCCGGACTAGCGGAACCTACGAGCAGTACTTC. Protein sequence: CASSYLGSRTSGTYEQYF.

This sequence joins TRBV7-9 and TRBJ1-2, with 7 bases lining up with TRBD1. The CDR3 is 12 residues long. The trim removed 5 bases at V and 8 bases at J, leaving 5 bases unmatched. Germline values: CDR1 SEHNR, CDR2 FQNEAQ (reference sequence). The CDR3 loop reads CASSNRGLGYTF. The CDR3 region has the DNA TGTGCCAGCAGCAACAGGGGTTTGGGCTACACCTTC.

The V call is TRBV7-2, the J call TRBJ2-5, with 9 bases identical to TRBD2. CDR3 length: 17 residues. CDR1 is SGHTA, CDR2 FQGNSA, per germline. V lost 5 bases and J lost 1; bases outside the gene matches: 11. The DNA for the CDR3 is TGTGCCAGCAGCCAGGGGGGTAGCGGGGGCCTCCAAGAGACCCAGTACTTC. Protein product: CASSQGGSGGLQETQYF.

The V call is TRBV7-9, the J call TRBJ2-7; TRBD2 matches at 7 bases. Unmatched junction bases numbered 9, after V lost 5 bases and J lost 5 bases. Per the germline V gene, CDR1 is SEHNR and CDR2 is FQNEAQ (reference sequence). CDR3 size: 14 residues. This CDR3 is CASSPVIAGDEQYF. The CDR3 region has the DNA TGTGCCAGCAGCCCGGTGATCGCGGGGGACGAGCAGTACTTC.

V and J are TRBV5-1 and TRBJ1-1; TRBD1 matches 8 bases. CDR1 is SGHRS, CDR2 YFSETQ, per germline. The CDR3 has 14 amino acids. V gave up 4 bases and J gave up 5 bases; unmatched junction bases: 7. The CDR3 region is CASSVQGEVTEAFF. The CDR3 nucleotides read TGCGCCAGCAGCGTACAGGGGGAGGTGACTGAAGCTTTCTTT.

This clone has a handful of counts. This chain joins TRBV9 and TRBJ1-2; D not certain. Trimming took off 3 bases at V and 1 base at J, with 10 bases between the two ends. Germline CDR1 reads SGDLS; CDR2 reads YYNGEE. This CDR3 is 14 amino acids long. The CDR3 DNA reads as TGTGCCAGCAGCGCTCAGGATCTTAACTATGGCTACACCTTC. Translation: CASSAQDLNYGYTF. Using reference TRBV9 and TRBJ1-2 for the parts outside the CDR3, the full variable domain is DSGVTQTPKHLITATGQRVTLRCSPRSGDLSVYWYQQSLDQGLQFLIQYYNGEERAKGNILERFSAQQFPDLHSELNLSSLELGDSALYFCASSAQDLNYGYTFGSGTRLTVV.

This chain links TRBV4-2 with TRBJ2-3, with D unresolved. Per the germline V gene, CDR1 is LGHNA and CDR2 is YNFKEQ. Trimming shortened V by 1 base and J by 1 base, and 6 bases separated the two germline ends. CDR3 length: 14 amino acids. CDR3 residues: CASSQAVGTDTQYF. The DNA of the CDR3 is TGTGCCAGCAGCCAAGCGGTTGGCACAGATACGCAGTATTTT.

The V and J genes are TRBV5-1 and TRBJ2-7; 7 bases are shared with TRBD1. Germline assignment: CDR1 SGHRS and CDR2 YFSETQ. This CDR3 is built from 13 residues. V lost 1 base to trimming and J lost 4 bases; unmatched junction nucleotides: 2. The CDR3 sequence: CASSLTGVYEQYF. The CDR3 DNA sequence: TGCGCCAGCAGCTTGACAGGGGTTTACGAGCAGTACTTC.

This clone was detected only once. The chain recombines TRBV27 with TRBJ2-3, with D possibly matching TRBD2 (7 bases). CDR3 length: 14 amino acids. Germline CDR1 reads MNHEY; CDR2 reads SMNVEV (reference sequence). The V end was cut by 7 bases, the J end by 3 bases, with 14 bases between. The chain's CDR3 is CASTWGGSTDTQYF. CDR3 in DNA: TGTGCCAGCACGTGGGGGGGCAGTACAGATACGCAGTATTTT.

To note about this clone: Distinct nucleotide sequences in the sample also encode this CDR3. V usage is TRBV5-1 and J usage is TRBJ1-1; 8 nucleotides align to TRBD1. V gave up 0 bases and J gave up 11 bases; unmatched junction bases: 9. The CDR3 consists of 14 residues. Per the germline V gene, CDR1 is SGHRS and CDR2 is YFSETQ. CDR3 amino acids: CASSLGQGARGAFF. DNA for the CDR3: TGCGCCAGCAGCTTGGGCCAGGGGGCGCGGGGGGCTTTCTTT.

This chain uses TRBV7-9 with TRBJ1-6; D gene ambiguous. Deletions cut 0 bases from V and 7 bases from J, with 10 bases between. CDR3 length equals 15 residues. Germline loops: CDR1 SEHNR, CDR2 FQNEAQ (reference sequence). The CDR3: CASSLAGGNNSPLHF. The DNA for the CDR3 is TGTGCCAGCAGCTTAGCAGGAGGGAACAATTCACCCCTCCACTTT.

As concerns this clone: This CDR3 is also generated by other DNA sequences in the sample. The chain has TRBV5-1 and TRBJ1-1; D is undetermined. Germline CDR1 is SGHRS and CDR2 is YFSETQ. V shed 0 bases and J shed 2 bases, with 5 bases lying between them. The CDR3 has 13 residues. The chain's CDR3 is CASSLGGNTEAFF. The CDR3 DNA sequence: TGCGCCAGCAGCTTGGGAGGAAACACTGAAGCTTTCTTT.